The next 21 T cell receptor beta chains were all read from a single sample in a study of OX40 agonist ivuxolimab in advanced cancers. Generated by immunoSEQ multiplex PCR, the TCRdb table keeps only in-frame clones and is missing some. The sample has about 18,000 clones, 70% to 90% seen once. Sequencing was performed on CD4+ or CD8+ T cells sorted from blood, taken in a trial of the OX40 agonist ivuxolimab. The receptors originated from an adult with an advanced solid tumor such as melanoma, head and neck, liver or kidney cancer.

This rearrangement joins TRBV19 to TRBJ2-1, with 9 positions matching TRBD2. The germline CDR1 and CDR2 sequences are LNHDA and SQIVND (reference sequence). This CDR3 spans 15 amino acids. J lost 2 bases, V lost 6 bases, and 5 bases had no gene match. The CDR3 protein is CASSQTSGPYNEQFF. The CDR3 DNA is TGTGCCAGTAGCCAGACTAGCGGCCCCTACAATGAGCAGTTCTTC.

CDR3 loop: CAISDRANTEAFF. DNA for the CDR3: TGTGCCATTTCGGACAGGGCGAACACTGAAGCTTTCTTT. The rearrangement uses TRBV28 and TRBJ1-1, with 8 bases that match TRBD1. V lost 10 bases and J lost 1; bases outside the gene matches: 5. CDR3 size: 13 residues. From germline, CDR1 is MDHEN and CDR2 SYDVKM.

CDR3 DNA: TGTGCCAGTAGTATCTACAGGGGTCTGGGTCAGCCCCAGCATTTT. It is translated as CASSIYRGLGQPQHF. The rearrangement uses TRBV19 and TRBJ1-5; 7 nucleotides align to TRBD1. The CDR3 covers 15 residues. Germline CDR1 and CDR2: LNHDA and SQIVND (reference sequence). The V and J ends lost 3 bases and 6 bases, in that order; junction bases with no gene match: 8.

This clone turned up a few times. The gene calls are TRBV28 and TRBJ1-4, with 9 bases aligning to TRBD1. The germline V gene encodes CDR1 MDHEN and CDR2 SYDVKM. J gave up 6 bases and V 3 bases, and 8 bases lay outside the gene matches. The CDR3 has 16 residues. CDR3 DNA: TGTGCCAGCAGTTTCCCCACCCGGGACAGGGATGAAAAACTGTTTTTT. Amino acid sequence: CASSFPTRDRDEKLFF. The variable domain in full, completed from reference TRBV28 and TRBJ1-4, reads DVKVTQSSRYLVKRTGEKVFLECVQDMDHENMFWYRQDPGLGLRLIYFSYDVKMKEKGDIPEGYSVSREKKERFSLILESASTNQTSMYLCASSFPTRDRDEKLFFGSGTQLSVL.

This clone was found a few times. The V gene is TRBV2, the J gene TRBJ2-6; no reliable D call. This CDR3 is 12 amino acids long. Germline V gene sequence: CDR1 SNHLY, CDR2 FYNNEI. Trimming took off 7 bases at V and 2 bases at J, with 3 bases between the two ends. This chain's CDR3 is CASNPGANVLTF. The DNA for the CDR3 is TGTGCCAGCAATCCTGGGGCCAACGTCCTGACTTTC.

The chain carries TRBV28 and TRBJ2-3; either TRBD1 or TRBD2 may fit D (6 bases each). V shed 2 bases and J shed 4 bases, with 13 bases lying between them. Germline CDR1 MDHEN, CDR2 SYDVKM. The CDR3 length is 15 residues. For the CDR3, the DNA is TGTGCCAGCAGTTTAAGGGTAGGGGGGTCAGATACGCAGTATTTT. Protein: CASSLRVGGSDTQYF. Together with reference TRBV28 and TRBJ2-3, the CDR3 gives the full variable domain: DVKVTQSSRYLVKRTGEKVFLECVQDMDHENMFWYRQDPGLGLRLIYFSYDVKMKEKGDIPEGYSVSREKKERFSLILESASTNQTSMYLCASSLRVGGSDTQYFGPGTRLTVL.

This chain uses TRBV9 with TRBJ2-7; tentative D call: TRBD2 (5 bases). Germline CDR1 SGDLS, CDR2 YYNGEE. This CDR3 is built from 15 residues. V was trimmed by 0 bases and J by 0 bases, leaving 10 bases between them. This chain's CDR3 is CASSVAHGNSYEQYF. DNA for the CDR3: TGTGCCAGCAGCGTAGCTCACGGGAACTCCTACGAGCAGTACTTC.

The table lists this clone with a count of one. The rearrangement uses TRBV6-5 and TRBJ2-1; D unclear. Germline V gene sequence: CDR1 MNHEY, CDR2 SVGAGI. The CDR3 loop spans 14 amino acids. V was shortened by 5 bases and J by 1 base, with 9 bases between the two germline ends. The CDR3 bases are TGTGCCAGCAGTGGGGTTAGGTCCTACAATGAGCAGTTCTTC. Amino acid sequence: CASSGVRSYNEQFF.

This clone appeared a single time. This chain joins TRBV29-1 and TRBJ1-1; D might be TRBD1 (5 bases). This CDR3 has 13 amino acids. Trimming took off 7 bases at V and 2 bases at J, with 14 bases between the two ends. Germline CDR1 reads SQVTM; CDR2 reads ANQGSEA. The CDR3 bases are TGCAGCGCCCGCCCGGGGCCCAACACTGAAGCTTTCTTT. As protein: CSARPGPNTEAFF. The full variable domain, completed using reference TRBV29-1 and TRBJ1-1, is SAVISQKPSRDICQRGTSLTIQCQVDSQVTMMFWYRQQPGQSLTLIATANQGSEATYESGFVIDKFPISRPNLTFSTLTVSNMSPEDSSIYLCSARPGPNTEAFFGQGTRLTVV.

The chain joins TRBV6-1 to TRBJ2-1; 9 nucleotides line up with TRBD2. Germline CDR1 and CDR2: MNHNS and SASEGT. J was trimmed by 4 bases and V by 5 bases; bases with no gene match: 6. The CDR3 consists of 15 residues. As DNA, the CDR3 is TGTGCCAGCAGTCTAGCGGGAACCAATTACAATGAGCAGTTCTTC. It is translated as CASSLAGTNYNEQFF.

The J gene is TRBJ1-4, the V gene TRBV5-5, with a possible D match to TRBD1 (5 bases). Trimming cost V 3 bases and J 8 bases, with 20 bases left between them. This CDR3 spans 16 amino acids. The germline CDR1 and CDR2 sequences are SGHKS and YYEKEE (reference sequence). Written as DNA, the CDR3 is TGTGCCAGCAGCTCCCTCATCCTCGACAGAGGGGAAAAACTGTTTTTT. Protein sequence: CASSSLILDRGEKLFF.

The chain carries TRBV10-1 and TRBJ2-3, with D perhaps matching TRBD2 (6 bases). In germline, CDR1 is WNHNN, CDR2 SYGVQD (reference sequence). Trimming cost V 2 bases and J 1 base, with 10 bases left between them. The CDR3 consists of 15 residues. The CDR3 sequence is CASSERDLRTDTQYF. The CDR3 region has the DNA TGCGCCAGCAGTGAGCGGGACTTGCGCACAGATACGCAGTATTTT.

V usage is TRBV19 and J usage is TRBJ2-6; 8 bases are a match to TRBD2. Per the germline V gene, CDR1 is LNHDA and CDR2 is SQIVND (reference sequence). The CDR3 covers 17 residues. J lost 3 bases, V lost 0 bases, and 4 bases had no gene match. The DNA of the CDR3 is TGTGCCAGTAGTATAGATCGGGAGGGACTTGGGGCCAACGTCCTGACTTTC. Translated, it gives CASSIDREGLGANVLTF. Full variable domain (outside the CDR3, taken from reference TRBV19 and TRBJ2-6): DGGITQSPKYLFRKEGQNVTLSCEQNLNHDAMYWYRQDPGQGLRLIYYSQIVNDFQKGDIAEGYSVSREKKESFPLTVTSAQKNPTAFYLCASSIDREGLGANVLTFGAGSRLTVL.

CDR3 nucleotide sequence: TGTGCCTGGAGTTTTAGCGGGGGCAACAATGAGCAGTTCTTC. This sequence encodes CAWSFSGGNNEQFF. This rearrangement joins TRBV30 to TRBJ2-1; 9 bases line up with TRBD2. The V and J ends lost 2 bases and 5 bases, in that order; junction bases with no gene match: 4. CDR3 length equals 14 residues. Germline lookup yields CDR1 GTSNPN and CDR2 SVGIG (reference sequence).

V gene TRBV27 combines with J gene TRBJ2-3; 8 nucleotides match TRBD1. The CDR3 has 14 amino acids. Germline CDR1 is MNHEY and CDR2 is SMNVEV (reference sequence). Germline trimming cut 6 bases from V and 2 bases from J; bases unmatched to any gene: 4. The CDR3 nucleotides read TGTGCCAGCAGCCTGACAGGGGTCACAGATACGCAGTATTTT. This gives the protein CASSLTGVTDTQYF.

The J gene is TRBJ2-3, the V gene TRBV9, with D perhaps matching TRBD2 (7 bases). Trimming left V 3 bases short and J 6 bases short, with 20 bases between. This CDR3 contains 16 residues. Germline CDR1 reads SGDLS; CDR2 reads YYNGEE. The CDR3 DNA reads TGTGCCAGCAGCGAGGGGGTCGCGGGAGAAACTGATACGCAGTATTTT. Its protein product is CASSEGVAGETDTQYF.

This clone was counted a single time. This chain links TRBV30 with TRBJ2-5, with D possibly TRBD1 on 6 matching bases. V lost 2 bases, J lost 5 bases, and 15 bases lay in between. Germline CDR1 reads GTSNPN; CDR2 reads SVGIG (reference sequence). The CDR3 is made up of 14 amino acids. In nucleotides, the CDR3 is TGTGCCTGGAGTATGACTGGGACACGGGAGACCCAGTACTTC. Translated, it gives CAWSMTGTRETQYF.

V and J are TRBV15 and TRBJ2-2; 8 bases match TRBD2. Trimming took 3 bases from V and 4 from J; bases not matched to a gene: 1. The CDR3 loop spans 14 amino acids. CDR1 is LNHNV and CDR2 is YYDKDF in the germline V gene (reference sequence). CDR3 in amino acids: CATSSGRATGELFF. DNA of the CDR3: TGTGCCACCAGCAGCGGGAGGGCCACCGGGGAGCTGTTTTTT.

The chain joins TRBV30 to TRBJ2-7; the D is unclear. Germline CDR1 GTSNPN, CDR2 SVGIG (reference sequence). CDR3 length equals 16 residues. The ends were cut back, 3 bases at V and 2 bases at J, with 20 bases in the middle. CDR3 nucleotides: TGTGCCTGGAGAGCCCCCCCCTGGGCAGAGGCCTACGAGCAGTACTTC. Translating it yields CAWRAPPWAEAYEQYF.

The rearrangement joins TRBV6-1 to TRBJ1-1; perhaps TRBD1 as D (5 bases). Germline assignment: CDR1 MNHNS and CDR2 SASEGT. Trimming took 8 bases from V and 2 from J, leaving 15 bases between them. The CDR3 runs to 14 residues. The CDR3 DNA sequence: TGTGCCAGCTCCCCGACAGATCCTAACACTGAAGCTTTCTTT. Protein product: CASSPTDPNTEAFF.

This rearrangement joins TRBV19 to TRBJ2-3; weak D call: TRBD2 (6 bases). CDR3 size: 15 residues. The ends were cut back, 5 bases at V and 2 bases at J, with 14 bases in the middle. CDR1 and CDR2 (germline): LNHDA, SQIVND (reference sequence). The CDR3 loop reads CASSSGLSFTDTQYF. In nucleotides, the CDR3 is TGTGCCAGTAGTTCGGGACTCTCATTCACAGATACGCAGTATTTT. Together with reference TRBV19 and TRBJ2-3, the CDR3 gives the full variable domain: DGGITQSPKYLFRKEGQNVTLSCEQNLNHDAMYWYRQDPGQGLRLIYYSQIVNDFQKGDIAEGYSVSREKKESFPLTVTSAQKNPTAFYLCASSSGLSFTDTQYFGPGTRLTVL.